What follows are 8 T cell receptor beta chains derived from one specimen sequenced in a study of T cell responses to AZD1222 COVID-19 vaccine. Produced via immunoSEQ multiplex PCR; TCRdb's table is partial and in-frame only. The sample holds approximately 65,000 clones; around four fifths are singletons and the top ten take 12%. Sequencing was performed on peripheral blood, taken on day 0 of AZD1222 vaccination. These receptors were obtained from an adult in good health.

This chain uses TRBV6-1 with TRBJ2-5; a weak D match, TRBD1 (7 bases). The CDR3 length is 15 residues. Deletions cut 0 bases from V and 4 bases from J, with 12 bases between. The germline V gene encodes CDR1 MNHNS and CDR2 SASEGT. The CDR3, as DNA: TGTGCCAGCAGTGAAGCGGAGGGGGCGGTAGAGACCCAGTACTTC. Protein sequence: CASSEAEGAVETQYF.

The chain uses TRBV27 and TRBJ1-1, with a possible D match to TRBD1 (5 bases). The V gene's germline CDR1 is MNHEY and CDR2 SMNVEV (reference sequence). V was pared by 5 bases and J by 1 base, with 8 bases between. The CDR3 consists of 13 residues. CDR3 sequence reads: CASSKTANTEAFF. In DNA form, the CDR3 reads TGTGCCAGCAGTAAGACAGCGAACACTGAAGCTTTCTTT.

The sample holds one count of this clone. This chain connects TRBV2 to TRBJ1-1; TRBD1 matches 7 bases. Germline lookup yields CDR1 SNHLY and CDR2 FYNNEI. This CDR3 comprises 14 residues. V lost 6 bases and J lost 4; bases outside the gene matches: 8. The DNA of the CDR3 is TGTGCCAGCAGCCTAGACAGGGTGGGCACTGAAGCTTTCTTT. This encodes CASSLDRVGTEAFF.

The chain recombines TRBV3-1 (or the pseudogene TRBV3-2) with TRBJ1-5; D is undetermined. The CDR3 is 14 amino acids. Looked up from germline, CDR1 is LGHDT and CDR2 is YNNKEL (reference sequence). The ends were cut back, 1 base at V and 2 bases at J, with 6 bases in the middle. The CDR3 loop is CASSQVGGNQPQHF. The CDR3 DNA reads TGTGCCAGCAGCCAAGTGGGCGGCAATCAGCCCCAGCATTTT.

This clone was seen only a few times. CDR3 sequence (DNA): TGCAGCGCCTTAGACTCCACTGAAGCTTTCTTT. Translating gives CSALDSTEAFF. The genes are TRBV29-1 and TRBJ1-1; D is unclear. The CDR3 consists of 11 residues. Germline values: CDR1 SQVTM, CDR2 ANQGSEA. The V end lost 7 bases, the J end lost 4 bases, and 10 bases lay between the germline ends.

This clone was recorded once. V is TRBV19 and J is TRBJ1-5; D call uncertain. The CDR3 runs to 15 residues. From germline, CDR1 is LNHDA and CDR2 SQIVND (reference sequence). Trimming cost V 3 bases and J 2 bases, with 11 bases left between them. DNA of the CDR3: TGTGCCAGTAGTATCGGACTGCTCGGCAATCAGCCCCAGCATTTT. It specifies CASSIGLLGNQPQHF.

This clone was detected a few times. The genes are TRBV3-1 (or the pseudogene TRBV3-2) and TRBJ2-1; 10 bases are a match to TRBD2. The CDR3 loop spans 16 amino acids. Per the germline V gene, CDR1 is LGHDT and CDR2 is YNNKEL (reference sequence). After removal of 4 bases from V and 7 bases from J, the junction contained 10 bases not matched to a gene. CDR3 sequence: CASSPLASGGGNEQFF. In DNA form, the CDR3 reads TGTGCCAGCAGCCCCCTGGCTAGCGGGGGAGGGAATGAGCAGTTCTTC.

The V gene is TRBV6-5, the J gene TRBJ2-3, with 8 bases matching TRBD2. The V and J ends lost 0 bases and 7 bases, in that order; junction bases with no gene match: 9. The CDR3 has 16 amino acids. Germline V gene lookup returns CDR1 MNHEY and CDR2 SVGAGI. CDR3 amino acids: CASSYSTRGAIHTQYF. The CDR3 DNA follows: TGTGCCAGCAGTTACTCGACGCGGGGGGCAATTCATACGCAGTATTTT.